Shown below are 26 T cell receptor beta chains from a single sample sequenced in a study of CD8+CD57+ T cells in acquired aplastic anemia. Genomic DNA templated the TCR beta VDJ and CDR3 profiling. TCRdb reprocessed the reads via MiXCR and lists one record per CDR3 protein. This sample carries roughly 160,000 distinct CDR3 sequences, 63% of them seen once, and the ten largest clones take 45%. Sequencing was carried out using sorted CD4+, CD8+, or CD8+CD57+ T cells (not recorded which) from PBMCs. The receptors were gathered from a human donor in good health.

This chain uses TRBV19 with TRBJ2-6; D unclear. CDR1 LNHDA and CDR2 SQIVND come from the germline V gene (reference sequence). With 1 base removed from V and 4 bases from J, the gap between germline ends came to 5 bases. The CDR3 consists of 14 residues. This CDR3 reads CASSIGGGANVLTF. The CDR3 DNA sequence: TGTGCCAGTAGTATAGGTGGAGGGGCCAACGTCCTGACTTTC. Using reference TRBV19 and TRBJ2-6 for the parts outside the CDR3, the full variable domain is DGGITQSPKYLFRKEGQNVTLSCEQNLNHDAMYWYRQDPGQGLRLIYYSQIVNDFQKGDIAEGYSVSREKKESFPLTVTSAQKNPTAFYLCASSIGGGANVLTFGAGSRLTVL.

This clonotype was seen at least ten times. The CDR3 loop is CASSRQGPLHEQYF. CDR3 DNA: TGTGCCAGCAGTCGACAGGGCCCCCTACACGAGCAGTACTTC. V gene TRBV6-1 combines with J gene TRBJ2-7, with 7 bases aligning to TRBD1. Germline trimming cut 5 bases from V and 5 bases from J; bases unmatched to any gene: 9. Germline CDR1 is MNHNS and CDR2 is SASEGT. The CDR3 runs 14 residues.

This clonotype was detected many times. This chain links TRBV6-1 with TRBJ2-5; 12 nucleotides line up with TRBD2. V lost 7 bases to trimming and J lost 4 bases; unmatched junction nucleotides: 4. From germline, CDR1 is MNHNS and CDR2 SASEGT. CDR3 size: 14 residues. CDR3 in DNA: TGTGCCAGCACTACGACTAGCGGGGGAGAGACCCAGTACTTC. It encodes CASTTTSGGETQYF.

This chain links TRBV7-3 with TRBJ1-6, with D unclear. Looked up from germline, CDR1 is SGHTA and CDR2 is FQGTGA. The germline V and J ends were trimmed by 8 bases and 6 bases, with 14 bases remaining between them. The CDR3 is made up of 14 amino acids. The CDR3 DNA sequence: TGTGCCAGCGGCCCGACAACGATTAATTCACCCCTCCACTTT. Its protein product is CASGPTTINSPLHF.

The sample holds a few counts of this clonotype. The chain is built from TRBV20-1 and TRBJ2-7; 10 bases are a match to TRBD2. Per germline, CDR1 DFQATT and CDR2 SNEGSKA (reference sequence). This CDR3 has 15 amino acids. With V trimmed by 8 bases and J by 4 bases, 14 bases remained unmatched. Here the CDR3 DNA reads TGCAGTCCCTCCTCGAAGCGGGGGGGCATATACGAGCAGTACTTC. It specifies CSPSSKRGGIYEQYF.

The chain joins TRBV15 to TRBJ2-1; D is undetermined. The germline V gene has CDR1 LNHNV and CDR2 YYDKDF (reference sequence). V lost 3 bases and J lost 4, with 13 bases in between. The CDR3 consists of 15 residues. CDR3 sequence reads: CATSSESQGYNEQFF. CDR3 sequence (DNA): TGTGCCACCAGCAGTGAATCCCAAGGTTACAATGAGCAGTTCTTC.

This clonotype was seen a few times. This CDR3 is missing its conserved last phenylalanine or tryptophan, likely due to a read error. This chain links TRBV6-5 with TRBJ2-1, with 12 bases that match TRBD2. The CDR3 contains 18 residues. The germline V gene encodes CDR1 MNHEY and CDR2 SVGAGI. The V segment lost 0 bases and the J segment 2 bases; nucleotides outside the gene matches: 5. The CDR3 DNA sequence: TGTGCCAGCAGTTACTCCGGGACTAGCGGGCATGCCTACAATGAGCAGTTCCTC. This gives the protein CASSYSGTSGHAYNEQFL.

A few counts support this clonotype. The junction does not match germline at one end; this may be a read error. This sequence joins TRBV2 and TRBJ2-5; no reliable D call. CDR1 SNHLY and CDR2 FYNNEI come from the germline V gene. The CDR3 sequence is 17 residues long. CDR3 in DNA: TGTGCCAGCAGTGAATTAGGCCCGCTCCGACACCAGGAGACCCAGTACTTC. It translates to CASSELGPLRHQETQYF. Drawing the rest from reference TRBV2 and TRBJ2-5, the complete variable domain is EPEVTQTPSHQVTQMGQEVILRCVPISNHLYFYWYRQILGQKVEFLVSFYNNEISEKSEIFDDQFSVERPDGSNFTLKIRSTKLEDSAMYFCASSELGPLRHQETQYFGPGTRLLVL.

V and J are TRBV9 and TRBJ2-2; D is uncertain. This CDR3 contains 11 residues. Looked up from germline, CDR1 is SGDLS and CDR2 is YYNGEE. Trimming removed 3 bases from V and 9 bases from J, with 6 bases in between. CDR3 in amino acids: CASSGLRELFF. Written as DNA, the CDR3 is TGTGCCAGCAGCGGATTGAGGGAGCTGTTTTTT.

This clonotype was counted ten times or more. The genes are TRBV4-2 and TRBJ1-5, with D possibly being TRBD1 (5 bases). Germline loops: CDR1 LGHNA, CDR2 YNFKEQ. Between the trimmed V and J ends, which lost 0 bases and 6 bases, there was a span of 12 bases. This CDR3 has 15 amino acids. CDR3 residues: CASSQEEQGTQPQHF. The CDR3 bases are TGTGCCAGCAGCCAAGAAGAGCAGGGAACTCAGCCCCAGCATTTT.

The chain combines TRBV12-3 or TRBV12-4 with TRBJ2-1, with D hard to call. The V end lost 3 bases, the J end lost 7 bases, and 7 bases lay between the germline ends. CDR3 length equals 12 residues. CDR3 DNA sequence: TGTGCCAGCAGTTTTCTGGGTAATGAGCAGTTCTTC. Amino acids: CASSFLGNEQFF.

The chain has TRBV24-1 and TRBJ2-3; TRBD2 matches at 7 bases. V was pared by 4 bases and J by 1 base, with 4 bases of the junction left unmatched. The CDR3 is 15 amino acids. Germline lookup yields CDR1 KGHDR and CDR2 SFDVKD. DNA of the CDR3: TGTGCCACCAGTGAGGCTAGCGGAGGCACAGATACGCAGTATTTT. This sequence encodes CATSEASGGTDTQYF.

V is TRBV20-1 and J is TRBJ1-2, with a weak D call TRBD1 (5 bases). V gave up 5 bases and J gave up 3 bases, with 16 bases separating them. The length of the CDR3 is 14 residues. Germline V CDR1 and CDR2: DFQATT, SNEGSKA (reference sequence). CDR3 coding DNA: TGCAGTGCTTTTCCGTTCGGGGGGGACTATGGCTACACCTTC. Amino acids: CSAFPFGGDYGYTF.

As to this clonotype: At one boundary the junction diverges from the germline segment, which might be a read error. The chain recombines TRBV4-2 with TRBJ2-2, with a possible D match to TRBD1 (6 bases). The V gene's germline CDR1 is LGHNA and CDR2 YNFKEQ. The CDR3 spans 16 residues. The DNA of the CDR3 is TGTGCCAGCGGCCAAGGAGTCTCGCAGGGGTTCGGGGAGCTGTTTTTT. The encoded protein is CASGQGVSQGFGELFF.

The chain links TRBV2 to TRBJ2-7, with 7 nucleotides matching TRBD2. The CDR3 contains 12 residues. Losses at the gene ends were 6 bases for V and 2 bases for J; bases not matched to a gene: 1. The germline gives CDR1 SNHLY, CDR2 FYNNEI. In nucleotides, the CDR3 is TGTGCCAGCAGAGGGAGGGCCTACGAGCAGTACTTC. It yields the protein CASRGRAYEQYF.

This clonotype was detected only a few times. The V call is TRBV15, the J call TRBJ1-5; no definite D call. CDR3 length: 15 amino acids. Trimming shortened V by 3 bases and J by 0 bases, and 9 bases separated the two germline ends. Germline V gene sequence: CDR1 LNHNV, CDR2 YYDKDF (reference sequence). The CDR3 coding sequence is TGTGCCACCAGCAGCGACGGGTCTAGCAATCAGCCCCAGCATTTT. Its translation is CATSSDGSSNQPQHF.

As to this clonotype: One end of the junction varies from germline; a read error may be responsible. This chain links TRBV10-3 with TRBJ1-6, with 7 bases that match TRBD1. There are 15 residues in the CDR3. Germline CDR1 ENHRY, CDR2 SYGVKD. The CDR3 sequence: CASSTGDYYNSPLHF. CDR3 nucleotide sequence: TGTGCCAGCAGTACAGGGGATTACTATAATTCACCCCTCCACTTT.

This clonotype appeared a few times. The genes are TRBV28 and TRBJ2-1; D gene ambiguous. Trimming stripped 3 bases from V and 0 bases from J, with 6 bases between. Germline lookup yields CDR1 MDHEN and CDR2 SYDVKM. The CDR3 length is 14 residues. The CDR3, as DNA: TGTGCCAGCAGTTTTAGCCCCTCCTACAATGAGCAGTTCTTC. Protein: CASSFSPSYNEQFF.

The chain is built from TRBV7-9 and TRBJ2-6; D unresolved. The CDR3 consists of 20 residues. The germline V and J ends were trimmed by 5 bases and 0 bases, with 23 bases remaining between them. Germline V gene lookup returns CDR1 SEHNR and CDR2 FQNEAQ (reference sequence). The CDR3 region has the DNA TGTGCCAGCAGCCGTACCGCTCCGACCGAAATGGGCTCTGGGGCCAACGTCCTGACTTTC. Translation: CASSRTAPTEMGSGANVLTF.

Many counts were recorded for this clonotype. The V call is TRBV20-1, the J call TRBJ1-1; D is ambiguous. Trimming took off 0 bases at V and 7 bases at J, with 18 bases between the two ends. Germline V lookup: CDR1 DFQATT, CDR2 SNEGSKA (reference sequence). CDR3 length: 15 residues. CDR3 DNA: TGCAGTGCTAGAGATAGGTTTGCAGAGCGGGATGAAGCTTTCTTT. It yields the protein CSARDRFAERDEAFF.

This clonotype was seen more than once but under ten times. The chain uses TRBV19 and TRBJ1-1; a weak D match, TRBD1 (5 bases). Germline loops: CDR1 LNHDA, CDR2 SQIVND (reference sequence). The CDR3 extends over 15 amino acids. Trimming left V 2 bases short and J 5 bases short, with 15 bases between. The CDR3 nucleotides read TGTGCCAGTAGTATACGCGTCCCGGGGCGGACTGAAGCTTTCTTT. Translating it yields CASSIRVPGRTEAFF.

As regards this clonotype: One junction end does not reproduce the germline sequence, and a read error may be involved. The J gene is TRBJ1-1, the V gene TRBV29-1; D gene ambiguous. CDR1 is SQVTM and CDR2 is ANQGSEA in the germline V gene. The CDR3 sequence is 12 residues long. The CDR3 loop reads CSPRGGITEAFF. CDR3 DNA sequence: TGCAGCCCCCGGGGAGGGATAACTGAAGCTTTCTTC.

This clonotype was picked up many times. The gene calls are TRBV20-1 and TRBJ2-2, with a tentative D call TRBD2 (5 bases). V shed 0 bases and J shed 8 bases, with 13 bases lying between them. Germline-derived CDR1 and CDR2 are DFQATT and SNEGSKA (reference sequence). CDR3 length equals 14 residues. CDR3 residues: CSARDLYGNGELFF. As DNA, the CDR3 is TGCAGTGCTAGAGATCTTTACGGGAATGGGGAGCTGTTTTTT.

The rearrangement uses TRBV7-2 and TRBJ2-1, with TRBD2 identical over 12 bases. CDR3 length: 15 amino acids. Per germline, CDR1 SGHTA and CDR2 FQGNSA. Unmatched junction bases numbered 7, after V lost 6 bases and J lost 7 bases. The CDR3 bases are TGTGCCAGCAGTCCGACTAGCGGGAGTTTGAATGAGCAGTTCTTC. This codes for CASSPTSGSLNEQFF. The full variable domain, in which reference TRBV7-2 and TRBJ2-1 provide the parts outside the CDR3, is GAGVSQSPSNKVTEKGKDVELRCDPISGHTALYWYRQSLGQGLEFLIYFQGNSAPDKSGLPSDRFSAERTGGSVSTLTIQRTQQEDSAVYLCASSPTSGSLNEQFFGPGTRLTVL.

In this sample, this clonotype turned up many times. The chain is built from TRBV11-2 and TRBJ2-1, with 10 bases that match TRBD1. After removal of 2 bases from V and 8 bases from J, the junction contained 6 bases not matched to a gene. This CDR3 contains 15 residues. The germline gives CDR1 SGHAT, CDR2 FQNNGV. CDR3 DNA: TGTGCCAGCAGCTTACGGACAGGGGGTTTCGATGAGCAGTTCTTC. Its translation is CASSLRTGGFDEQFF.

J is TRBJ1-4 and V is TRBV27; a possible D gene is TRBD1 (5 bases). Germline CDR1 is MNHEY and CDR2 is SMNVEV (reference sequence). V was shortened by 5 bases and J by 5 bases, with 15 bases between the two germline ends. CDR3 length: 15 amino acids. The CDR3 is CASSLRGRANEKLFF. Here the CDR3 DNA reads TGTGCCAGCAGTCTGCGGGGGAGAGCGAATGAAAAACTGTTTTTT.